The 6 T cell receptor beta chains below all came from one sample that was sequenced in a study of T cell repertoires in cytomegalovirus infection. TCRdb fed the reads into MiXCR, producing one record per CDR3 protein. The sample has 40,000 to 50,000 distinct CDR3 sequences, 20% seen once. Their antigen targets remain unknown. Material: PBMCs, sequenced either directly or after in vitro stimulation (not recorded which). The source is a human donor in good health (CMV status not recorded). Some clones in this sample may be carry-over from other donors' samples.

By its share, this clonotype is medium-sized. This sequence joins TRBV6-4 and TRBJ1-1, with D uncertain. The germline V and J ends were trimmed by 6 bases and 0 bases, with 11 bases remaining between them. This CDR3 is built from 14 residues. CDR1 and CDR2 from the germline V gene are MRHNA and SNTAGT. The CDR3 protein is CASSPGGVNTEAFF. The CDR3 DNA reads as TGTGCCAGCAGCCCCGGTGGGGTGAACACTGAAGCTTTCTTT.

The V and J genes are TRBV19 and TRBJ2-3, with unresolved D. CDR1 and CDR2 from the germline V gene are LNHDA and SQIVND (reference sequence). The CDR3 totals 11 residues. Trimming cost V 5 bases and J 4 bases, with 4 bases left between them. This CDR3 reads CASSEADTQYF. The CDR3 DNA reads TGTGCCAGTAGTGAGGCAGATACGCAGTATTTT.

This chain connects TRBV12-3 or TRBV12-4 to TRBJ1-5; D gene unclear. The CDR3 runs to 16 residues. Trimming left V 3 bases short and J 0 bases short, with 12 bases between. The CDR3 loop is CASSFVPDDSNQPQHF. In nucleotides, the CDR3 is TGTGCCAGCAGTTTTGTACCAGACGATAGCAATCAGCCCCAGCATTTT.

V is TRBV12-3 or TRBV12-4 and J is TRBJ2-5, with a tentative D call TRBD1 (6 bases). The V end was cut by 7 bases, the J end by 1 base, with 10 bases between. The length of the CDR3 is 13 residues. The CDR3 DNA follows: TGTGCCAGCACCGGACAGCGCCAAGAGACCCAGTACTTC. Amino acid sequence: CASTGQRQETQYF.

The chain employs TRBV27 and TRBJ2-3; D not resolved. CDR1 is MNHEY, CDR2 SMNVEV, per germline (reference sequence). Trimming shortened V by 0 bases and J by 4 bases, and 5 bases separated the two germline ends. The CDR3 covers 13 residues. The CDR3: CASSLSWADTQYF. The CDR3 nucleotides read TGTGCCAGCAGTTTATCATGGGCAGATACGCAGTATTTT.

This clonotype was detected only a few times. This sequence joins TRBV29-1 and TRBJ1-2; unclear D gene. CDR3 size: 12 residues. CDR1 and CDR2 (germline): SQVTM, ANQGSEA. The V end was cut by 3 bases, the J end by 4 bases, with 9 bases between. The CDR3 protein is CSVEDSVYGYTF. CDR3 sequence (DNA): TGCAGCGTTGAGGACTCCGTCTATGGCTACACCTTC.